The 23 T cell receptor beta chains in this list originate from one sample, sequenced in a study of CD8 T cell repertoires and HIV-1 epitope variants. The protocol was immunoSEQ multiplex PCR, while the TCRdb copy is restricted to in-frame clones and leaves out a portion. The sample records about 5,300 clones, 65% to 75% being singletons. These TCRs' antigens remain unknown. The sample taken for sequencing was cultured CD8+ T cells derived from PBMCs. The receptors here all came from a male donor with HIV.

The gene calls are TRBV7-9 and TRBJ2-3; possibly TRBD2 for D (6 bases). The CDR3 covers 13 residues. V gave up 6 bases and J gave up 2 bases, with 9 bases separating them. Germline assignment: CDR1 SEHNR and CDR2 FQNEAQ (reference sequence). The CDR3 DNA reads TGTGCCAGCAGTCGGGAGCTCACAGATACGCAGTATTTT. Translated: CASSRELTDTQYF.

V usage is TRBV6-1 and J usage is TRBJ2-7; weak D call: TRBD1 (6 bases). Germline-derived CDR1 and CDR2 are MNHNS and SASEGT. This CDR3 contains 11 residues. The V and J ends lost 7 bases and 5 bases respectively, with 9 bases between them. Here the CDR3 DNA reads TGTGCCAGCATATACAGGGACGAGCAGTACTTC. Its translation: CASIYRDEQYF.

The chain links TRBV11-1 to TRBJ2-1; no clear D gene. V was shortened by 2 bases and J by 5 bases, with 4 bases between the two germline ends. The CDR3 has 12 amino acids. Germline assignment: CDR1 SGHAT and CDR2 FQDESV (reference sequence). CDR3 amino acids: CASSLLDNEQFF. CDR3 in DNA: TGTGCCAGCAGCTTATTAGACAATGAGCAGTTCTTC.

This clone has only one observation. The chain uses TRBV27 and TRBJ2-6; tentatively, D is TRBD2 (6 bases). The CDR3 sequence is 16 residues long. Trimming cost V 5 bases and J 0 bases, with 11 bases left between them. Germline lookup yields CDR1 MNHEY and CDR2 SMNVEV (reference sequence). In DNA, the CDR3 is TGTGCCAGCAGTCCCCTCGGGGGCTCTGGGGCCAACGTCCTGACTTTC. It yields the protein CASSPLGGSGANVLTF.

Only a few counts were recorded for this clone. This chain joins TRBV7-9 and TRBJ2-7; 10 bases fit TRBD1. CDR1 is SEHNR and CDR2 is FQNEAQ in the germline V gene (reference sequence). This CDR3 has 14 amino acids. V lost 3 bases to trimming and J lost 12 bases; unmatched junction nucleotides: 11. CDR3 region: CASSLDRDRGSGYF. The DNA of the CDR3 is TGTGCCAGCAGCTTGGACCGGGACAGGGGATCTGGGTACTTC.

V usage is TRBV9 and J usage is TRBJ2-3, with 8 bases that match TRBD1. The germline gives CDR1 SGDLS, CDR2 YYNGEE. The junction had 7 bases not matched to a gene; V was cut back by 5 bases and J by 2 bases. This CDR3 has 15 residues. The CDR3 nucleotides are TGTGCCAGCAGACAGGGGGAAGGCCTCACAGATACGCAGTATTTT. As protein: CASRQGEGLTDTQYF.

This clone came up once. The J gene is TRBJ1-2, the V gene TRBV28; D call uncertain. CDR3 size: 13 residues. Trimming pared 1 base from V and 7 bases from J, leaving 10 bases between. Germline CDR1 is MDHEN and CDR2 is SYDVKM. The CDR3 DNA reads TGTGCCAGCAGTTTATCCGGCGCCGGTGGCTACACCTTC. Its translation is CASSLSGAGGYTF.

V and J are TRBV6-5 and TRBJ2-2; no reliable D call. Trimming removed 0 bases from V and 0 bases from J, with 5 bases in between. CDR1 MNHEY and CDR2 SVGAGI come from the germline V gene. This CDR3 is built from 15 residues. The CDR3 DNA follows: TGTGCCAGCAGTTACTCAACATCGAACACCGGGGAGCTGTTTTTT. This sequence encodes CASSYSTSNTGELFF.

The gene calls are TRBV5-4 and TRBJ2-3, with 7 bases matching TRBD2. Trimming removed 4 bases from V and 1 base from J; junction bases left unmatched: 9. CDR1 is SGHNT and CDR2 is YYREEE in the germline V gene (reference sequence). This CDR3 has 16 amino acids. In DNA, the CDR3 is TGTGCCAGCAGCGGGGGAGGGATGAGGGGCACAGATACGCAGTATTTT. It translates to CASSGGGMRGTDTQYF.

This clone is deemed medium-sized (0.01 to 0.1%). V usage is TRBV28 and J usage is TRBJ1-2; D is uncertain. CDR3 length: 15 amino acids. Germline-derived CDR1 and CDR2 are MDHEN and SYDVKM. V lost 8 bases and J lost 4, with 20 bases in between. The CDR3 loop is CASSPWRVDVYGYTF. Written as DNA, the CDR3 is TGTGCCAGCTCCCCTTGGAGAGTTGACGTCTATGGCTACACCTTC.

This clone is medium-sized. The chain uses TRBV5-5 and TRBJ1-5; D not resolved. This CDR3 contains 12 residues. Trimming removed 4 bases at V and 3 bases at J, with 5 bases between. Germline V lookup: CDR1 SGHKS, CDR2 YYEKEE (reference sequence). The CDR3: CASSDHNQPQHF. CDR3 nucleotide sequence: TGTGCCAGCAGCGATCACAATCAGCCCCAGCATTTT.

This clone was recorded a few times. The chain carries TRBV27 and TRBJ1-1; TRBD1 might be the D (5 bases). The CDR3 is 13 amino acids. Deletions cut 3 bases from V and 1 base from J, with 6 bases between. Germline CDR1 is MNHEY and CDR2 is SMNVEV (reference sequence). CDR3 sequence reads: CASSFTGNTEAFF. CDR3 in DNA: TGTGCCAGCAGTTTTACAGGGAACACTGAAGCTTTCTTT.

There are a few counts of this clone. The CDR3 DNA is TGTGCCAGCAGCGTAGGGGACAGCTCCTACAATGAGCAGTTCTTC. Its protein is CASSVGDSSYNEQFF. The V and J genes are TRBV9 and TRBJ2-1, with 7 bases aligning to TRBD1. Germline CDR1 reads SGDLS; CDR2 reads YYNGEE. The CDR3 has 15 residues. V was clipped by 0 bases and J by 0 bases; unmatched bases: 0.

This clone showed up just once. This chain connects TRBV28 to TRBJ1-1; the D is unclear. The CDR3 has 12 amino acids. V shed 2 bases and J shed 8 bases, with 9 bases lying between them. CDR1 and CDR2 (germline): MDHEN, SYDVKM. CDR3 DNA sequence: TGTGCCAGCAGTTTAGAGGGAATGGAAGCTTTCTTT. This codes for CASSLEGMEAFF.

The chain links TRBV4-1 to TRBJ1-1, with no clear D. The ends were cut back, 0 bases at V and 6 bases at J, with 14 bases in the middle. CDR1 and CDR2 from the germline V gene are MGHRA and YSYEKL. The CDR3 is made up of 15 amino acids. For the CDR3, the DNA is TGCGCCAGCAGCCAAGATAACAGTTTCCTCCCTGAAGCTTTCTTT. Its protein is CASSQDNSFLPEAFF.

This rearrangement joins TRBV5-8 to TRBJ2-7, with no clear D. CDR1 is SGHTS, CDR2 YDEGEE, per germline. This CDR3 contains 16 residues. The V gene lost 2 bases and the J gene lost 1 base, with 16 bases spanning the gap. Here the CDR3 reads CASSFYILTYSYEQYF. The CDR3 region has the DNA TGTGCCAGCAGCTTTTATATTTTAACCTATTCCTACGAGCAGTACTTC.

The chain couples TRBV5-4 to TRBJ1-2, with D unclear. The CDR3 extends over 16 amino acids. Trimming removed 4 bases at V and 3 bases at J, with 19 bases between. Looked up from germline, CDR1 is SGHNT and CDR2 is YYREEE (reference sequence). The CDR3 loop reads CASSPWPVELDYGYTF. The DNA of the CDR3 is TGTGCCAGCAGCCCTTGGCCGGTAGAATTGGACTATGGCTACACCTTC.

This chain connects TRBV7-6 to TRBJ2-7; 12 bases match TRBD1. This CDR3 spans 17 amino acids. J was trimmed by 1 base and V by 1 base; bases with no gene match: 5. The germline V gene has CDR1 SGHVS and CDR2 FNYEAQ. DNA for the CDR3: TGTGCCAGCAGCTTAGTACCGGGACAGGGGGCTTCCTACGAGCAGTACTTC. This translates into CASSLVPGQGASYEQYF.

This clone was observed a handful of times. This chain uses TRBV27 with TRBJ2-2, with D unresolved. V gave up 6 bases and J gave up 5 bases, with 7 bases separating them. There are 12 residues in the CDR3. Per germline, CDR1 MNHEY and CDR2 SMNVEV (reference sequence). The DNA for the CDR3 is TGTGCCAGCAGGGTCGGGACCGGGGAGCTGTTTTTT. Its protein is CASRVGTGELFF.

This rearrangement joins TRBV28 to TRBJ2-7, with D uncertain. Germline CDR1 reads MDHEN; CDR2 reads SYDVKM. This CDR3 region has 10 residues. V was pared by 8 bases and J by 4 bases, with 6 bases between. The CDR3 loop reads CASGNYEQYF. Here the CDR3 DNA reads TGTGCCAGCGGGAATTACGAGCAGTACTTC.

The chain joins TRBV9 to TRBJ2-2; 7 positions agree with TRBD1. The junction had 7 bases not matched to a gene; V was cut back by 7 bases and J by 4 bases. Germline-derived CDR1 and CDR2 are SGDLS and YYNGEE. CDR3 length: 14 amino acids. The CDR3 protein is CASGPTGSTGELFF. The CDR3 nucleotides are TGTGCCAGCGGCCCGACAGGGAGCACCGGGGAGCTGTTTTTT.

The chain is built from TRBV28 and TRBJ1-2; the D gene is possibly TRBD1 (5 bases). The CDR3 is made up of 14 amino acids. Trimming left V 3 bases short and J 4 bases short, with 12 bases between. Germline V CDR1 and CDR2: MDHEN, SYDVKM. The CDR3 DNA sequence: TGTGCCAGCAGTTTCGGGGGAAACTCCTATGGCTACACCTTC. Translating it yields CASSFGGNSYGYTF.

This clone is medium-sized. The V gene is TRBV19, the J gene TRBJ2-7, with D possibly matching TRBD1 (6 bases). V was cut by 1 base and J by 4 bases, with 14 bases left in between. The CDR3 is made up of 15 amino acids. Germline loops: CDR1 LNHDA, CDR2 SQIVND (reference sequence). The CDR3, as DNA: TGTGCCAGTAGTATAGCTGGGGACACCCTATACGAGCAGTACTTC. It is translated as CASSIAGDTLYEQYF.